The 11 T cell receptor beta chains listed next were all sequenced from one sample in a study of regulatory T cells in long-lasting Graves disease. This sample's time point: newly diagnosed GD, antithyroid drugs for less than 3 months. The TCR library was made from RNA that had been extracted from PBMCs in TRIzol. Through Arm-PCR of CDR3 regions and iRepertoire HTBI primers, TCR beta libraries were built. Each CDR3 protein gets one entry after TCRdb re-called the multiplex PCR reads with MiXCR. The sample carries about 460,000 distinct CDR3 sequences, 14% recorded once. These data also featured in a second study, about T cells in Graves' hyperthyroidism and ophthalmopathy.

The specimen was peripheral blood mononuclear cells (PBMCs), collected at new diagnosis, from a patient treated with antithyroid drugs. The receptors stem from a woman between 45 and 60 years old with Graves disease.

J is TRBJ2-5 and V is TRBV9; 10 nucleotides agree with TRBD2. This CDR3 comprises 18 residues. Germline V gene sequence: CDR1 SGDLS, CDR2 YYNGEE. V trimming: 5 bases; J trimming: 5 bases; junction bases outside the gene matches: 18. The CDR3 sequence: CASSAPAGASGSAETQYF. CDR3 in DNA: TGTGCCAGCAGTGCCCCGGCGGGGGCTAGCGGGAGCGCGGAGACCCAGTACTTC.

The chain links TRBV7-6 to TRBJ1-1; the D gene is possibly TRBD1 (5 bases). V was cut by 0 bases and J by 5 bases, with 13 bases left in between. Looked up from germline, CDR1 is SGHVS and CDR2 is FNYEAQ. CDR3 length equals 15 residues. CDR3 amino acids: CASSLASQGLTEAFF. In DNA form, the CDR3 reads TGTGCCAGCAGCTTAGCTTCTCAGGGATTAACTGAAGCTTTCTTT.

This clonotype has a count of ten or more. The chain employs TRBV20-1 and TRBJ2-1, with D possibly TRBD2 on 5 matching bases. CDR3 length: 13 residues. The V and J ends lost 1 base and 12 bases respectively, with 16 bases between them. Germline loops: CDR1 DFQATT, CDR2 SNEGSKA (reference sequence). The CDR3 region is CSARADWVKGQFF. CDR3 bases: TGCAGTGCTAGAGCGGACTGGGTAAAAGGGCAGTTCTTC.

In this sample, this clonotype turned up many times. The rearrangement uses TRBV24-1 and TRBJ1-1, with TRBD1 matching 7 bases. Germline V gene sequence: CDR1 KGHDR, CDR2 SFDVKD. V dropped 4 bases and J dropped 4; count of bases not matched to a gene: 2. This CDR3 is 13 amino acids long. The CDR3 here is CATSEGDSTEAFF. The CDR3 DNA follows: TGTGCCACCAGTGAGGGGGACAGCACTGAAGCTTTCTTT.

This clonotype was observed a handful of times. This rearrangement joins TRBV6-1 to TRBJ2-3, with 7 positions matching TRBD1. The CDR3 extends over 15 amino acids. Trimming took 6 bases from V and 3 from J; bases not matched to a gene: 9. Germline loops: CDR1 MNHNS, CDR2 SASEGT. The CDR3 DNA is TGTGCCAGCAGCAGACAGGGATTAAATACAGATACGCAGTATTTT. This gives the protein CASSRQGLNTDTQYF.

Only a few counts were recorded for this clonotype. The V call is TRBV13, the J call TRBJ2-2, with D tentatively TRBD1 or TRBD2 (5 bases each). Germline assignment: CDR1 PRHDT and CDR2 FYEKMQ (reference sequence). The CDR3 is made up of 15 amino acids. V dropped 3 bases and J dropped 0 bases, with 8 bases sitting between them. CDR3 nucleotides: TGTGCCAGCAGCTTGGGGGAGACGAACACCGGGGAGCTGTTTTTT. Its translation: CASSLGETNTGELFF.

Worth noting for this clonotype: This sequence is one base from a far larger clone and is likely a read error. The chain uses TRBV9 and TRBJ2-1; TRBD2 matches at 9 bases. CDR1 SGDLS and CDR2 YYNGEE come from the germline V gene. The CDR3 has 16 amino acids. Unmatched junction bases numbered 14, after V lost 3 bases and J lost 10 bases. The CDR3 reads CASSALSGSPSYEQFF. In nucleotides, the CDR3 is TGTGCCAGCAGCGCGCTTAGCGGGAGTCCGAGCTACGAGCAGTTCTTC.

This clonotype was detected ten times or more. V gene TRBV2 combines with J gene TRBJ2-1; TRBD2 agrees at 7 bases. The CDR3 is 15 amino acids. Looked up from germline, CDR1 is SNHLY and CDR2 is FYNNEI. V lost 3 bases to trimming and J lost 7 bases; unmatched junction nucleotides: 9. In DNA form, the CDR3 reads TGTGCCAGCAGTGATGGGAGGGGTAGTGGGAATGAGCAGTTCTTC. It translates to CASSDGRGSGNEQFF.

This clonotype was detected ten times or more. The chain has TRBV28 and TRBJ2-7; 7 bases are a match to TRBD2. The CDR3 extends over 14 amino acids. Germline lookup yields CDR1 MDHEN and CDR2 SYDVKM. With 9 bases clipped from V and 3 bases from J, the junction kept 11 bases outside the gene matches. The CDR3 spells CASNSGGLSYEQYF. DNA for the CDR3: TGTGCCAGTAATTCGGGGGGTTTGAGCTACGAGCAGTACTTC.

This clonotype occurred many times. V usage is TRBV30 and J usage is TRBJ1-2; 10 bases fit TRBD1. Per the germline V gene, CDR1 is GTSNPN and CDR2 is SVGIG (reference sequence). The length of the CDR3 is 14 residues. J lost 3 bases, V lost 2 bases, and 3 bases had no gene match. The CDR3 DNA reads as TGTGCCTGGAGTTCGACAGGGGGCTACTATGGCTACACCTTC. It translates to CAWSSTGGYYGYTF.

This clonotype was seen only once. A much larger clone differs from this one at a single base, so this may be a read error. This chain uses TRBV18 with TRBJ2-3, with 9 bases identical to TRBD2. Per germline, CDR1 KGHSH and CDR2 LQKENI. CDR3 length: 15 amino acids. V shed 8 bases, J shed 2 bases, and the junction held 8 bases outside the gene matches. The CDR3 reads CASPGTSRNTDTQYF. The CDR3 nucleotides are TGTGCCAGCCCTGGGACTAGCAGAAACACAGATACGCAGTATTTT.